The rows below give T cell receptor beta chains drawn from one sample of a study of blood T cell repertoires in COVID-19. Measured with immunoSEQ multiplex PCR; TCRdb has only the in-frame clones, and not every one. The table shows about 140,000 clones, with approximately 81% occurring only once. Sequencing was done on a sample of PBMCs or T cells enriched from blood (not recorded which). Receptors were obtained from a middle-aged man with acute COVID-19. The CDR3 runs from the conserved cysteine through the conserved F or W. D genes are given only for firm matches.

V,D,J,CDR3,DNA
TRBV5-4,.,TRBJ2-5,CASSPDAEETQYF,TGTGCCAGCAGCCCAGATGCAGAAGAGACCCAGTACTTC
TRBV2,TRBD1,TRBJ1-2,CASSGQGAGGYTF,TGTGCCAGCAGTGGACAGGGGGCAGGAGGCTACACCTTC
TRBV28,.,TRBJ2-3,CASRPSGTGTDTQYF,TGTGCCAGCAGGCCTAGCGGGACAGGAACAGATACGCAGTATTTT
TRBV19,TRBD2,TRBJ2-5,CASSHRLAGQQETQYF,TGTGCCAGTAGTCACCGACTAGCGGGCCAGCAAGAGACCCAGTACTTC
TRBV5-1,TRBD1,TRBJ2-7,CASSFGTGTYEQYF,TGCGCCAGCAGCTTTGGGACAGGGACGTACGAGCAGTACTTC
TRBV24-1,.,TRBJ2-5,CATSAPGRETQETQYF,TGTGCCACCAGTGCCCCCGGTAGGGAGACCCAAGAGACCCAGTACTTC
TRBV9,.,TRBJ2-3,CASSVVGPVLGTDTQYF,TGTGCCAGCAGCGTAGTGGGCCCAGTACTTGGCACAGATACGCAGTATTTT
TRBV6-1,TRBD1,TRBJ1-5,CASSDDRGGEPQHF,TGTGCCAGCAGTGATGACAGGGGTGGAGAGCCCCAGCATTTT
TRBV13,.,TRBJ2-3,CASSLGRTGFTDTQYF,TGTGCCAGCAGCTTAGGCCGTACAGGCTTCACAGATACGCAGTATTTT
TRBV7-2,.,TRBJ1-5,CASSLVGRGVGNQPQHF,TGTGCCAGCAGCTTAGTTGGCAGGGGAGTCGGCAATCAGCCCCAGCATTTT
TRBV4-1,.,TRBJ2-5,CASSQDATGGPRETQYF,TGCGCCAGCAGCCAAGATGCTACCGGGGGGCCACGGGAGACCCAGTACTTC
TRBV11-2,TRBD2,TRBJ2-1,CASSSPGLAVYNEQFF,TGTGCCAGCAGTTCGCCGGGACTAGCGGTCTACAATGAGCAGTTCTTC
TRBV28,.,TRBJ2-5,CASSSDKLPGIQETQYF,TGTGCCAGCAGTTCCGATAAATTGCCTGGCATCCAAGAGACCCAGTACTTC
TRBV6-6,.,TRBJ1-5,CASSYEGNQPQHF,TGTGCCAGCAGTTACGAGGGCAATCAGCCCCAGCATTTT
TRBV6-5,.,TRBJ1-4,CASRRQPTGNEKLFF,TGTGCCAGCCGTAGGCAACCGACGGGTAATGAAAAACTGTTTTTT
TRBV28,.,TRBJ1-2,CASSFNPNAEAYTF,TGTGCCAGCAGTTTCAACCCAAACGCAGAGGCCTACACCTTC
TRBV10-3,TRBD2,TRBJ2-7,CAIKSSGSESYEQYF,TGTGCCATCAAGTCTAGCGGGAGTGAGTCCTACGAGCAGTACTTC
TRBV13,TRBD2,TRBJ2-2,CASSPNLAGGLTGELFF,TGTGCCAGCAGTCCTAATCTAGCGGGAGGACTCACCGGGGAGCTGTTTTTT
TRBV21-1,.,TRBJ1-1,CASPNRDSNTEAFF,TGTGCCAGCCCCAACAGGGATTCGAACACTGAAGCTTTCTTT
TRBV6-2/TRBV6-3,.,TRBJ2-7,CASSHWTAEQYF,TGTGCCAGCAGCCACTGGACTGCCGAGCAGTACTTC
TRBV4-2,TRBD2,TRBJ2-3,CASSQLGLAGTSDDTQYF,TGTGCCAGCAGCCAGCTCGGACTAGCGGGGACCTCGGACGATACGCAGTATTTT